One and the same sample provided the 2 T cell receptor beta chains below, sequenced in a study of T cell changes during pregnancy in multiple sclerosis. TCRdb keeps only in-frame clones here, not all; method: immunoSEQ multiplex PCR. The table has about 46,000 clones, less than 95% seen once; the top ten hold about 3%. Sequencing was performed on CD8+ T cells from peripheral blood mononuclear cells, taken in the second trimester of pregnancy. These receptors originate from a female donor with multiple sclerosis, enrolled in a pregnancy study.

This chain uses TRBV7-9 with TRBJ1-2; weak D call: TRBD1 (5 bases). The CDR3 consists of 12 residues. CDR1 is SEHNR, CDR2 FQNEAQ, per germline (reference sequence). Trimming took 0 bases from V and 6 from J, leaving 5 bases between them. CDR3 region: CASSLATDGYTF. The CDR3 DNA sequence: TGTGCCAGCAGCTTAGCGACAGATGGCTACACCTTC.

The chain joins TRBV6-6 to TRBJ1-5, with D unresolved. Germline CDR1 MNHNY, CDR2 SVGAGI (reference sequence). The CDR3 covers 15 residues. With 0 bases removed from V and 6 bases from J, the gap between germline ends came to 12 bases. CDR3 sequence (DNA): TGTGCCAGCAGTTACTCGAACCCAGGTAGTCAGCCCCAGCATTTT. Its translation is CASSYSNPGSQPQHF.